One TCR beta chain is described in this entry. Its antigen is not yet known. No base-level quality is on record; no much larger clone is a single base apart. This entry belongs to a study of shared clonotypes between healthy human individuals (dated by TCRdb to 2020 to 2021). As for the study more broadly: A few men and a couple of women, aged 18 to 49 years, made up the cohort. Libraries were prepared and TCR repertoires were sequenced by different laboratories using diverse techniques, in order to increase sequencing depth and limit assay-specific biases. Between about 0.85 and 10 billion PBMCs per donor were obtained by leukapheresis. To estimate repertoire size and how much clonotype sharing occurs between individuals, the study deeply sequenced the blood TCR repertoires of roughly 5 healthy adults. For each donor, three plates each were used for CD4 naive and CD4 memory, two plates were used for CD8 naive, and one plate was used for CD8 memory.

Using the deep immunoSEQ assay, multiplex PCR amplified TCR CDR3 regions from genomic DNA. Extracted genomic DNA from each cell subset was spread evenly across all wells of several immunoSEQ 96-well plates, with each plate serving as a replicate. For sorted subsets, approximately 190 ng of genomic DNA, equivalent to 25,000 to 30,000 T cell genomes, went into each replicate PCR. Purified libraries were quantified with a Qubit 3.0 fluorometer, sized on a Bioanalyzer 2100, and re-quantified with the KAPA Library Quantification kit. Each immunoSEQ 96-well plate was sequenced on its own single-read 150-cycle Illumina NextSeq 550 flow cell. For the original study's pipeline: Because the immunoSEQ output included only junctional sequences and no quality scores, the filtering could not be the same as the filtering used for full-length reads. To assign V/J genes and CDR3, sequences were annotated against IMGT germline references using PyIR, a Python wrapper for IgBLAST v1.9. Reads with weak V/J assignments (E-value above 1e-6), missing CDR3, stop codons, out-of-frame junctions, or ambiguous translated residues were removed. V3J clonotypes were defined as sequences sharing an identical inferred V gene, J gene, and CDR3 amino acid sequence. Percentage overlap between repertoires was calculated by dividing the number of shared unique clonotypes by the size of the smaller repertoire. Richness of each repertoire was evaluated using RTK rarefaction, the Chao1 estimator, and Recon v2.1 estimates of unobserved clonotypes. Generation probabilities for all TCRbeta clonotypes obtained by the gDNA method from a few donors were computed using OLGA. The clones in this table, taken by TCRdb from immuneACCESS, are in-frame only. Not every clone is retained; where verified, under half of the shortfall comes from an unresolved V gene, and the cause of the rest is unknown. The V and J calls and clone size are taken from that table; D and trimming were inferred from the DNA. For this sample the table gives roughly 660,000 clones, of which about nine tenths were detected only once. The ten largest make up 34% of the sample.

Overall results and qualifications from the work: The genetic and exposure-history diversity represented was limited by the small number of donors. Clonotypes shared by all four sorted-subset donors showed higher generation probabilities than non-shared clonotypes. Sampling was restricted to blood, and TCR repertoires in tissues likely differ from the TCR repertoires found in blood. Based on pairwise subsampling, the degree of clonotype sharing among donors was expected to be affected by sequencing depth. Larger estimated clonotype richness was generally found for naive subsets than for memory subsets. Across a handful of donors, around 5% of naive CD4, roughly 3.8% of naive CD8, under 2.5% of memory CD4, and roughly 0.4% of memory CD8 clonotypes were shared. Incomplete sequencing was indicated by rarefaction of sorted-subset datasets, despite the large sequencing depth.

Via the germline V gene, CDR1 is SGHVS and CDR2 FNYEAQ. V lost 3 bases and J lost 7 bases; the stretch between them is 4 bases long. Spanning cysteine to phenylalanine, the CDR3 consists of 11 amino acids. Only CDR3 DNA remains: 33 bases, in frame from the first base. Healthy HIV-negative adults with no recently reported acute infections or vaccinations were included as donors. All donors were Caucasian adults living in Nashville, Tennessee, USA. CD8 memory samples combined magnetically selected CD45RO+ cells with CCR7-negative CD45RA+ effector memory (TemRA) cells. Blood was collected by leukapheresis, and PBMCs were isolated by Ficoll-Histopaque density gradient centrifugation and then cryopreserved in liquid nitrogen vapor phase. Analytical flow cytometry was used to check the purity and quantity of each magnetically sorted T cell population. Genomic DNA was isolated from every sorted fraction and measured by UV absorbance on a Nanodrop 2000c.

Sample: memory CD8+ T cells from PBMCs. Reading the label with the study, this specimen's cell subset or site is: CD45RO+ cells pooled with CCR7-negative TemRA cells. This receptor chain uses TRBV7-6 and TRBJ2-1; the D gene cannot be resolved reliably. This TCR came from a young man in good health. Some clones in this sample may be carry-over from other donors' samples. The CDR3 corresponds to CASSFSNEQFF. The bases are TGTGCCAGCAGCTTCTCTAATGAGCAGTTCTTC.